Below are 20 T cell receptor beta chains sequenced from a single sample in a study of HIV-infected patients and healthy controls. MiXCR, applied by TCRdb to the 5' RACE reads, yields one record per CDR3 protein. The sample carries tens of thousands of distinct CDR3 sequences, about 19% recorded once. The sequenced sample consisted of CD4+ T cells from blood. Every receptor here comes from a human donor in good health.

The genes are TRBV5-1 and TRBJ2-1, with D hard to call. The CDR3 contains 12 residues. The V and J ends lost 1 base and 6 bases respectively, with 5 bases between them. CDR1 and CDR2 (germline): SGHRS, YFSETQ. The CDR3 DNA sequence: TGCGCCAGCAGCTTGATAGGCAATGAGCAGTTCTTC. Encoded protein: CASSLIGNEQFF. Full variable domain (missing parts from reference TRBV5-1 and TRBJ2-1): KAGVTQTPRYLIKTRGQQVTLSCSPISGHRSVSWYQQTPGQGLQFLFEYFSETQRNKGNFPGRFSGRQFSNSRSEMNVSTLELGDSALYLCASSLIGNEQFFGPGTRLTVL.

This clonotype was found many times. The chain links TRBV7-9 to TRBJ2-3, with D perhaps matching TRBD1 (6 bases). CDR1 and CDR2 from the germline V gene are SEHNR and FQNEAQ (reference sequence). This CDR3 spans 15 amino acids. The germline V and J ends were trimmed by 1 base and 6 bases, with 14 bases remaining between them. CDR3 protein: CASSLDRVPGDTQYF. Here the CDR3 DNA reads TGTGCCAGCAGCTTAGACAGGGTACCCGGGGATACGCAGTATTTT.

CDR3 sequence reads: CASSLGGWGTEAFF. The DNA of the CDR3 is TGTGCCAGCAGTTTGGGGGGCTGGGGCACTGAAGCTTTCTTT. The chain has TRBV28 and TRBJ1-1, with a tentative D call TRBD1 (6 bases). The V gene lost 3 bases and the J gene lost 4 bases, with 12 bases spanning the gap. CDR1 is MDHEN, CDR2 SYDVKM, per germline. The CDR3 length is 14 residues.

The chain couples TRBV10-3 to TRBJ1-6; 9 nucleotides line up with TRBD1. Germline lookup yields CDR1 ENHRY and CDR2 SYGVKD. The CDR3 covers 15 residues. V gave up 3 bases and J gave up 8 bases; unmatched junction bases: 5. The CDR3 loop reads CAISEGQGKDSPLHF. The CDR3 coding sequence is TGTGCCATCAGTGAAGGACAGGGGAAGGATTCACCCCTCCACTTT.

This clonotype was found many times. V usage is TRBV6-5 and J usage is TRBJ2-3; 14 bases agree with TRBD2. From germline, CDR1 is MNHEY and CDR2 SVGAGI. The CDR3 is 17 residues long. The V segment lost 5 bases and the J segment 2 bases; nucleotides outside the gene matches: 6. CDR3: CASSMGLAGAFTDTQYF. CDR3 DNA sequence: TGTGCCAGCAGTATGGGACTAGCGGGGGCGTTCACAGATACGCAGTATTTT.

The chain joins TRBV20-1 to TRBJ2-4; 8 bases fit TRBD1. Per the germline V gene, CDR1 is DFQATT and CDR2 is SNEGSKA (reference sequence). J lost 5 bases, V lost 0 bases, and 9 bases had no gene match. The CDR3 consists of 16 residues. The CDR3 coding sequence is TGCAGTGCTAGAGATGGGGCAGGGGGCGCGGAAAACATTCAGTACTTC. This gives the protein CSARDGAGGAENIQYF.

CDR3 nucleotides: TGCAGTGCCAAGACAGGGCACACTGAAGCTTTCTTT. Translation gives CSAKTGHTEAFF. The chain combines TRBV20-1 with TRBJ1-1; 7 bases fit TRBD1. V was pared by 6 bases and J by 3 bases, with 4 bases of the junction left unmatched. The CDR3 totals 12 residues. Germline CDR1 is DFQATT and CDR2 is SNEGSKA (reference sequence).

The V gene is TRBV20-1, the J gene TRBJ2-1; TRBD2 might be the D (7 bases). CDR3 length equals 15 residues. CDR1 and CDR2 (germline): DFQATT, SNEGSKA (reference sequence). Trimming shortened V by 6 bases and J by 2 bases, and 17 bases separated the two germline ends. The CDR3 loop reads CSALTRGRAYNEQFF. CDR3 nucleotide sequence: TGCAGTGCCCTGACGAGGGGGAGGGCCTACAATGAGCAGTTCTTC.

Many counts were recorded for this clonotype. The chain combines TRBV10-3 with TRBJ1-2; TRBD1 agrees at 7 bases. The germline CDR1 and CDR2 sequences are ENHRY and SYGVKD. V lost 7 bases to trimming and J lost 2 bases; unmatched junction nucleotides: 7. This CDR3 comprises 14 residues. The CDR3: CAITLPGQNYGYTF. DNA of the CDR3: TGTGCCATCACCCTACCGGGACAGAACTATGGCTACACCTTC.

The J gene is TRBJ2-1, the V gene TRBV12-3 or TRBV12-4; TRBD1 is a possible D gene (7 bases). V lost 7 bases to trimming and J lost 8 bases, with 21 bases between them. The CDR3 runs to 15 residues. CDR3 sequence (DNA): TGTGCCAGCACCCAGGGGGGAGGTGGCGGCCATGAGCAGTTCTTC. This encodes CASTQGGGGGHEQFF.

This chain connects TRBV10-3 to TRBJ1-5, with TRBD1 identical over 10 bases. With V trimmed by 6 bases and J by 5 bases, 1 base remained unmatched. The CDR3 length is 13 residues. Per the germline V gene, CDR1 is ENHRY and CDR2 is SYGVKD. CDR3 sequence (DNA): TGTGCCATCAGGGGGACAGGGGATCAGCCCCAGCATTTT. Protein: CAIRGTGDQPQHF.

V usage is TRBV30 and J usage is TRBJ2-3; no clear D gene. The germline V gene has CDR1 GTSNPN and CDR2 SVGIG (reference sequence). V gave up 1 base and J gave up 7 bases, with 6 bases separating them. This CDR3 comprises 11 residues. This chain's CDR3 is CAWSDRYTQYF. CDR3 DNA sequence: TGTGCCTGGAGTGACCGGTATACGCAGTATTTT.

The chain employs TRBV20-1 and TRBJ2-1; 9 nucleotides match TRBD2. The CDR3 contains 17 residues. After removal of 0 bases from V and 1 base from J, the junction contained 7 bases not matched to a gene. Germline loops: CDR1 DFQATT, CDR2 SNEGSKA (reference sequence). CDR3 amino acids: CSARDLGAGGSYNEQFF. The CDR3 region has the DNA TGCAGTGCTAGAGATCTTGGCGCGGGGGGGTCCTACAATGAGCAGTTCTTC.

This clonotype was found a few times. This chain joins TRBV20-1 and TRBJ2-3; TRBD2 aligns across 8 bases. This CDR3 has 16 amino acids. Germline CDR1 reads DFQATT; CDR2 reads SNEGSKA (reference sequence). Germline trimming cut 4 bases from V and 2 bases from J; bases unmatched to any gene: 11. CDR3 region: CSATRGSGSLTDTQYF. The CDR3, as DNA: TGCAGTGCTACTCGGGGGAGCGGGAGCCTCACAGATACGCAGTATTTT.

By sample fraction, this clonotype is medium-sized. The chain combines TRBV10-3 with TRBJ2-2, with 14 bases fitting TRBD2. The V gene's germline CDR1 is ENHRY and CDR2 SYGVKD. The CDR3 length is 14 residues. Trimming took 6 bases from V and 7 from J; bases not matched to a gene: 1. CDR3 sequence: CAIRGLAGVGELFF. The CDR3 nucleotides read TGTGCCATCAGGGGACTAGCGGGAGTCGGGGAGCTGTTTTTT.

This clonotype was seen repeatedly, ten times or more. V usage is TRBV18 and J usage is TRBJ2-7; D is unclear. This CDR3 is built from 12 residues. V gave up 6 bases and J gave up 6 bases, with 12 bases separating them. The germline V gene has CDR1 KGHSH and CDR2 LQKENI. The CDR3 nucleotides are TGTGCCAGCTCGCCGAGCACCCGCGAGCAGTACTTC. Its protein is CASSPSTREQYF.

This clonotype has a handful of counts. CDR3 bases: TGTGCCAGCAGTTTGTCGGGTCTGCCTACGCAGTATTTT. Protein sequence: CASSLSGLPTQYF. The chain links TRBV27 to TRBJ2-3; D ambiguous. V dropped 3 bases and J dropped 8 bases, with 12 bases sitting between them. The V gene's germline CDR1 is MNHEY and CDR2 SMNVEV (reference sequence). The CDR3 totals 13 residues.

The table lists this clonotype with many counts. V is TRBV7-3 and J is TRBJ1-6; D gene unclear. From germline, CDR1 is SGHTA and CDR2 FQGTGA. Trimming took 0 bases from V and 5 from J, leaving 5 bases between them. The CDR3 is 14 amino acids. CDR3 region: CASSLTANNSPLHF. CDR3 nucleotide sequence: TGTGCCAGCAGCTTAACAGCTAATAATTCACCCCTCCACTTT.

This clonotype was recorded many times. This sequence joins TRBV6-6 and TRBJ1-1, with D hard to call. Trimming took off 2 bases at V and 2 bases at J, with 6 bases between the two ends. Looked up from germline, CDR1 is MNHNY and CDR2 is SVGAGI (reference sequence). The CDR3 totals 13 residues. The chain's CDR3 is CASSYDGNTEAFF. In nucleotides, the CDR3 is TGTGCCAGCAGTTACGATGGAAACACTGAAGCTTTCTTT.

This clonotype was recorded a few times. V usage is TRBV18 and J usage is TRBJ1-5; D is undetermined. Germline CDR1 reads KGHSH; CDR2 reads LQKENI. Trimming stripped 4 bases from V and 4 bases from J, with 8 bases between. The CDR3 has 13 residues. As DNA, the CDR3 is TGTGCCAGCTCACTGGTCTTAAATCAGCCCCAGCATTTT. Translation: CASSLVLNQPQHF.